Following are 27 T cell receptor beta chains from one sample sequenced in a study of T-cell memory formation after mild COVID-19. MiXCR was run by TCRdb on the 5' RACE reads, yielding one entry per CDR3 protein. The data contain around 340,000 distinct CDR3 sequences, roughly 21% of them singletons. The sequencing sample was made of PBMCs or a T cell subset sorted from them (not recorded which). These receptors were obtained from an adult woman who had mild COVID-19 (a few samples of this study predate the infection). Cell type and time point are not known.

This clonotype was seen more than once but under ten times. The chain combines TRBV7-2 with TRBJ2-5; 14 bases line up with TRBD2. The CDR3 spans 18 residues. The germline CDR1 and CDR2 sequences are SGHTA and FQGNSA. V lost 1 base to trimming and J lost 2 bases; unmatched junction nucleotides: 6. CDR3 residues: CASSLEGTSGGPQETQYF. CDR3 coding DNA: TGTGCCAGCAGCTTAGAGGGGACTAGCGGGGGCCCACAAGAGACCCAGTACTTC.

CDR3 amino acids: CSATRGQETQYF. The CDR3, as DNA: TGCAGTGCAACGCGGGGCCAAGAGACCCAGTACTTC. V usage is TRBV20-1 and J usage is TRBJ2-5; a weak D match, TRBD2 (6 bases). This CDR3 region has 12 residues. Trimming pared 6 bases from V and 1 base from J, leaving 9 bases between. Germline assignment: CDR1 DFQATT and CDR2 SNEGSKA (reference sequence).

The chain uses TRBV6-6 and TRBJ1-3; D unclear. The germline V gene has CDR1 MNHNY and CDR2 SVGAGI (reference sequence). This CDR3 has 13 residues. Deletions cut 6 bases from V and 0 bases from J, with 6 bases between. The CDR3 sequence: CASSMSSGNTIYF. The CDR3 bases are TGTGCCAGCAGCATGAGCTCTGGAAACACCATATATTTT.

This rearrangement joins TRBV13 to TRBJ2-7; 9 bases are shared with TRBD1. From germline, CDR1 is PRHDT and CDR2 FYEKMQ (reference sequence). The CDR3 is 15 amino acids. Losses at the gene ends were 3 bases for V and 3 bases for J; bases not matched to a gene: 6. DNA for the CDR3: TGTGCCAGCAGCTTCGCGGGACAGGGAAACTACGAGCAGTACTTC. It is translated as CASSFAGQGNYEQYF.

The sample holds a few counts of this clonotype. The chain uses TRBV15 and TRBJ2-5; D is possibly TRBD1 (6 bases). Germline values: CDR1 LNHNV, CDR2 YYDKDF (reference sequence). This CDR3 has 15 residues. V was pared by 8 bases and J by 5 bases, with 21 bases between. CDR3 in DNA: TGTGCCACCTCACAGGGCTCCACGGGGCGGGAGACCCAGTACTTC. The encoded protein is CATSQGSTGRETQYF.

This clonotype has a handful of counts. The J gene is TRBJ2-2, the V gene TRBV9; D is unclear. Germline V CDR1 and CDR2: SGDLS, YYNGEE. V shed 2 bases and J shed 7 bases, with 9 bases lying between them. The CDR3 covers 13 residues. The chain's CDR3 is CASSVYFGGELFF. The CDR3 DNA reads as TGTGCCAGCAGCGTCTACTTCGGCGGGGAGCTGTTTTTT. The variable domain in full, with the rest retrieved from reference TRBV9 and TRBJ2-2, is DSGVTQTPKHLITATGQRVTLRCSPRSGDLSVYWYQQSLDQGLQFLIQYYNGEERAKGNILERFSAQQFPDLHSELNLSSLELGDSALYFCASSVYFGGELFFGEGSRLTVL.

This clonotype was seen a handful of times. The chain links TRBV5-1 to TRBJ1-2; 7 nucleotides match TRBD1. The V gene end was trimmed by 4 bases and the J gene end by 9 bases; junction bases not matched to a gene: 6. Germline CDR1 and CDR2: SGHRS and YFSETQ. This CDR3 contains 12 residues. The CDR3 reads CASSRQGGSYTF. In DNA form, the CDR3 reads TGCGCCAGCAGCCGTCAGGGGGGAAGCTACACCTTC.

The chain couples TRBV12-3 or TRBV12-4 to TRBJ2-1, with a tentative D call TRBD2 (6 bases). The V gene lost 6 bases and the J gene lost 9 bases, with 18 bases spanning the gap. The CDR3 extends over 14 amino acids. CDR3 nucleotide sequence: TGTGCCAGCAGGGGGACTGCGACTCGGTTTGAGCAGTTCTTC. Translated, it gives CASRGTATRFEQFF.

In this sample, this clonotype turned up a few times. J is TRBJ1-2 and V is TRBV28; 10 bases align to TRBD1. This CDR3 spans 14 amino acids. The V gene's germline CDR1 is MDHEN and CDR2 SYDVKM. V shed 10 bases, J shed 6 bases, and the junction held 11 bases outside the gene matches. This CDR3 reads CAIGRTGGFNGYTF. Written as DNA, the CDR3 is TGTGCCATCGGACGGACAGGGGGTTTTAATGGCTACACCTTC.

This clonotype was counted many times. The chain uses TRBV28 and TRBJ2-7; 8 bases align to TRBD2. The V and J ends lost 6 bases and 1 base, in that order; junction bases with no gene match: 8. Germline V CDR1 and CDR2: MDHEN, SYDVKM. The CDR3 extends over 15 amino acids. Here the CDR3 DNA reads TGTGCCAGCAGCCCCCGGGGGGGAGGTTCCTACGAGCAGTACTTC. It codes for CASSPRGGGSYEQYF.

This clonotype came up a few times. The gene calls are TRBV7-2 and TRBJ2-1, with D perhaps TRBD2 (6 bases). CDR1 and CDR2 from the germline V gene are SGHTA and FQGNSA. Trimming pared 5 bases from V and 5 bases from J, leaving 16 bases between. This CDR3 has 15 residues. As DNA, the CDR3 is TGTGCCAGCAGCCGTCAGCATACGGGGGACAATGAGCAGTTCTTC. Its protein product is CASSRQHTGDNEQFF.

The sample holds many counts of this clonotype. The chain is built from TRBV29-1 and TRBJ2-7, with 8 bases lining up with TRBD2. Germline CDR1 reads SQVTM; CDR2 reads ANQGSEA. The CDR3 spans 14 residues. V shed 5 bases, J shed 2 bases, and the junction held 8 bases outside the gene matches. CDR3 bases: TGCAGCGTTTCGATAGGCGGGAGGCCCTACGAGCAGTACTTC. Protein sequence: CSVSIGGRPYEQYF.

In this sample, this clonotype turned up a few times. The chain joins TRBV5-1 to TRBJ1-2; no firm D call. The CDR3 runs to 14 residues. The ends were cut back, 0 bases at V and 2 bases at J, with 8 bases in the middle. Germline CDR1 is SGHRS and CDR2 is YFSETQ. The CDR3 region has the DNA TGCGCCAGCAGCTTGGCCAGGCTAAACTATGGCTACACCTTC. The encoded protein is CASSLARLNYGYTF.

This clonotype was counted ten times or more. Sequence at one end of the junction differs from germline and may be a read error. The chain joins TRBV5-1 to TRBJ2-1, with TRBD2 matching over 10 bases. Germline CDR1 is SGHRS and CDR2 is YFSETQ. The CDR3 has 15 residues. CDR3 in DNA: TGTGCCAGCAGCCTCACTAGCGGGACCTACAATGAGCAGTTCTTC. Its protein product is CASSLTSGTYNEQFF.

This chain joins TRBV7-6 and TRBJ2-7; 8 nucleotides agree with TRBD2. With V trimmed by 0 bases and J by 1 base, 2 bases remained unmatched. Germline V gene sequence: CDR1 SGHVS, CDR2 FNYEAQ. The CDR3 sequence is 15 residues long. CDR3 loop: CASSLARGVSYEQYF. The CDR3 nucleotides are TGTGCCAGCAGCTTAGCGCGGGGGGTATCCTACGAGCAGTACTTC.

The J gene is TRBJ2-7, the V gene TRBV5-1; TRBD1 matches at 8 bases. Germline loops: CDR1 SGHRS, CDR2 YFSETQ. The CDR3 totals 14 residues. Unmatched junction bases numbered 8, after V lost 2 bases and J lost 7 bases. The CDR3 DNA reads as TGCGCCAGCAGCTTCTCACCGGGACAGGCTGAGCAGTACTTC. This gives the protein CASSFSPGQAEQYF.

The sample holds many counts of this clonotype. The rearrangement joins TRBV20-1 to TRBJ1-1; tentatively, D is TRBD1 (5 bases). V was shortened by 6 bases and J by 4 bases, with 18 bases between the two germline ends. The CDR3 consists of 14 residues. Per germline, CDR1 DFQATT and CDR2 SNEGSKA (reference sequence). CDR3 sequence reads: CSAATGLKGTEAFF. The CDR3 nucleotides read TGCAGTGCCGCCACGGGACTCAAGGGCACTGAAGCTTTCTTT.

The table lists this clonotype with many counts. The chain is built from TRBV6-2 or TRBV6-3 and TRBJ1-2; D gene unclear. The CDR3 is 13 residues long. V lost 7 bases and J lost 4, with 13 bases in between. CDR1 is MNHEY, CDR2 SVGEGT, per germline. Written as DNA, the CDR3 is TGTGCCAGCACCTCTAACAGCGGCTATGGCTACACCTTC. Translation gives CASTSNSGYGYTF.

The V call is TRBV6-1, the J call TRBJ2-1, with TRBD1 matching 10 bases. The J segment lost 9 bases and the V segment lost 4 bases, leaving 9 bases of the junction unmatched. From germline, CDR1 is MNHNS and CDR2 SASEGT. The CDR3 sequence is 15 residues long. CDR3 sequence: CASSGRDRGRSEQFF. CDR3 bases: TGTGCCAGCAGTGGCCGGGACAGGGGACGCAGTGAGCAGTTCTTC.

This rearrangement joins TRBV2 to TRBJ2-3, with unresolved D. The CDR3 runs 16 residues. The germline CDR1 and CDR2 sequences are SNHLY and FYNNEI. The V gene lost 2 bases and the J gene lost 0 bases, with 12 bases spanning the gap. CDR3 in amino acids: CASSERSPFSTDTQYF. In nucleotides, the CDR3 is TGTGCCAGCAGTGAAAGGAGCCCCTTTAGCACAGATACGCAGTATTTT.

This chain connects TRBV12-3 or TRBV12-4 to TRBJ1-1; possibly TRBD1 for D (6 bases). Trimming shortened V by 10 bases and J by 11 bases, and 23 bases separated the two germline ends. The CDR3 is made up of 13 amino acids. CDR3 protein: CATLRGTKPWAFF. CDR3 DNA: TGTGCCACTCTTAGAGGGACAAAACCGTGGGCTTTCTTT.

This clonotype was counted between two and nine times. The rearrangement links TRBV5-1 to TRBJ2-7; the D gene could be TRBD1 or TRBD2 (6 bases each). Germline values: CDR1 SGHRS, CDR2 YFSETQ. CDR3 length: 17 residues. With 4 bases removed from V and 0 bases from J, the gap between germline ends came to 20 bases. CDR3 residues: CASSRGEGGGLSYEQYF. CDR3 sequence (DNA): TGCGCCAGCAGCCGTGGCGAGGGGGGAGGTCTCTCCTACGAGCAGTACTTC.

This sequence joins TRBV7-2 and TRBJ2-7; 8 positions agree with TRBD2. Germline V gene lookup returns CDR1 SGHTA and CDR2 FQGNSA. The length of the CDR3 is 15 residues. The V gene end was trimmed by 5 bases and the J gene end by 0 bases; junction bases not matched to a gene: 6. DNA of the CDR3: TGTGCCAGCAGCCCTACGGGGACTAGCTCCTACGAGCAGTACTTC. This codes for CASSPTGTSSYEQYF.

This clonotype appeared many times. In nucleotides, the CDR3 is TGCGCCAGCACACCAATACTAGCTTCGGAATATGAGCAGTTCTTC. Its protein product is CASTPILASEYEQFF. The chain joins TRBV5-1 to TRBJ2-1; D perhaps matches TRBD2 (6 bases). Germline CDR1 SGHRS, CDR2 YFSETQ. The CDR3 sequence is 15 residues long. V lost 6 bases to trimming and J lost 8 bases, with 21 bases between them.

The chain recombines TRBV7-2 with TRBJ1-2; D perhaps matches TRBD1 (6 bases). Germline assignment: CDR1 SGHTA and CDR2 FQGNSA. The ends were cut back, 5 bases at V and 3 bases at J, with 13 bases in the middle. This CDR3 region has 14 residues. CDR3 sequence reads: CASSPSGVDYGYTF. For the CDR3, the DNA is TGTGCCAGCAGCCCCTCAGGGGTGGACTATGGCTACACCTTC.

The chain recombines TRBV2 with TRBJ2-7; 10 nucleotides align to TRBD1. Germline V lookup: CDR1 SNHLY, CDR2 FYNNEI. V lost 3 bases and J lost 6; bases outside the gene matches: 8. The CDR3 loop spans 15 amino acids. The CDR3 nucleotides read TGTGCCAGCAGTGACCCCGGGACAGGGGTTCTCGAGCAGTACTTC. This sequence encodes CASSDPGTGVLEQYF.

The rearrangement joins TRBV20-1 to TRBJ2-1; 8 nucleotides match TRBD1. CDR1 DFQATT and CDR2 SNEGSKA come from the germline V gene (reference sequence). This CDR3 region has 16 residues. Trimming at V came to 6 bases and at J to 3 bases, leaving 13 bases not matched to a gene. DNA of the CDR3: TGCAGTGCAACCAGGCCGGGACAGGAGATCTACAATGAGCAGTTCTTC. Protein: CSATRPGQEIYNEQFF.